This entry concerns a single T cell receptor beta chain. The method was immunoSEQ multiplex PCR; TCRdb's version includes in-frame clones alone and lacks a portion of them. This sample has about 33,000 clones; about 92% occur once, and the top ten carry about 0.41%. The sample belongs to a study of T cell changes during pregnancy in multiple sclerosis. Germline assignment: CDR1 LNHDA and CDR2 SQIVND (reference sequence). Trimming pared 7 bases from V and 7 bases from J, leaving 14 bases between. The CDR3 has 12 amino acids. The chain carries TRBV19 and TRBJ2-7; maybe TRBD2 (5 bases). The sequence came from a female donor in good health, enrolled as a control in a pregnancy study. The source material was CD4+ T cells from peripheral blood mononuclear cells, sampled in the second trimester of pregnancy. The CDR3 sequence is CASKGASREQYF. For the CDR3, the DNA is TGTGCCAGTAAGGGAGCAAGTCGGGAGCAGTACTTC.